This is a list of T cell receptor beta chains from one sample in a study of T cell changes during pregnancy in multiple sclerosis. TCRdb keeps only in-frame clones here, not all; method: immunoSEQ multiplex PCR. The sample lists roughly 37,000 clones, 80% to 95% occurring once. This specimen consisted of CD8+ T cells from peripheral blood mononuclear cells, obtained before pregnancy. The receptors here all came from a female donor with multiple sclerosis, enrolled in a pregnancy study. Both conserved end residues are part of each CDR3. D genes are given only for firm matches. For some rows the clone size is stated as once, few or many, or as a class when expanded; others skip it.

d_call clone_size j_call v_call cdr3_aa cdr3_nt
- - TRBJ1-1 TRBV7-2 CASSLGGLPPNTEAFF TGTGCCAGCAGCTTAGGGGGACTCCCCCCAAACACTGAAGCTTTCTTT
- - TRBJ1-2 TRBV13 CASSSRGGLGYTF TGTGCCAGCAGCTCCCGGGGGGGGCTTGGCTACACCTTC
TRBD1 - TRBJ2-5 TRBV5-5 CASSLTTGAGETQYF TGTGCCAGCAGCTTGACGACAGGGGCGGGGGAGACCCAGTACTTC
TRBD1 - TRBJ1-5 TRBV19 CASTGSSNQPQHF TGTGCCTCGACAGGGAGTAGCAATCAGCCCCAGCATTTT
- - TRBJ2-7 TRBV5-1 CASSLGRVGYEQYF TGCGCCAGCAGCTTGGGGCGGGTGGGCTACGAGCAGTACTTC
TRBD1 - TRBJ1-5 TRBV28 CAISDRGSNQPQHF TGTGCCATCTCGGACAGGGGGAGCAATCAGCCCCAGCATTTT
TRBD2 - TRBJ2-5 TRBV7-8 CASSLRTSGGQETQYF TGTGCCAGCAGCTTAAGGACTAGCGGGGGCCAAGAGACCCAGTACTTC
- - TRBJ1-2 TRBV29-1 CSVEDRLHGYTF TGCAGCGTTGAAGACAGGTTGCATGGCTACACCTTC
- - TRBJ1-4 TRBV27 CASRPGVANEKLFF TGTGCCAGCAGGCCAGGGGTTGCTAATGAAAAACTGTTTTTT
TRBD2 - TRBJ2-1 TRBV7-6 CASSLAPGLAGVEQFF TGTGCCAGCAGCTTAGCGCCGGGACTAGCGGGAGTTGAGCAGTTCTTC
- few TRBJ1-1 TRBV4-1 CASSRGTEAFF TGCGCCAGCAGCAGGGGGACTGAAGCTTTCTTT
- - TRBJ1-5 TRBV4-1 CASSQGTGNQPQHF TGCGCCAGCAGCCAAGGGACAGGCAATCAGCCCCAGCATTTT
- once TRBJ2-3 TRBV6-1 CASRNWRASTDTQYF TGTGCCAGCAGAAACTGGAGGGCCAGCACAGATACGCAGTATTTT
- - TRBJ2-7 TRBV6-1 CASSELGWSSYEQYF TGTGCCAGCAGTGAACTAGGTTGGAGCTCCTACGAGCAGTACTTC
- - TRBJ2-1 TRBV6-4 CASRTDSSNYNEQFF TGTGCCAGCAGGACGGACTCCTCCAACTACAATGAGCAGTTCTTC
- few TRBJ2-7 TRBV5-1 CASSQGLESYEQYF TGCGCCAGCAGCCAGGGACTGGAGTCCTACGAGCAGTACTTC
- - TRBJ1-2 TRBV27 CASSLFPPQGTYGYTF TGTGCCAGCAGTTTATTCCCCCCACAGGGTACTTATGGCTACACCTTC
TRBD2 - TRBJ2-5 TRBV5-3 CARSLERAGPQETQYF TGTGCCAGAAGCTTGGAGCGAGCGGGACCTCAAGAGACCCAGTACTTC
- - TRBJ1-2 TRBV18 CASSPPDKGGYGYTF TGTGCCAGCTCACCACCGGACAAAGGGGGATATGGCTACACCTTC
- - TRBJ1-1 TRBV10-1 CASNDWEFFTKNTEAFF TGCGCCAGCAACGATTGGGAGTTCTTCACTAAGAACACTGAAGCTTTCTTT
- - TRBJ1-2 TRBV9 CASRAGEVGGYTF TGTGCCAGCAGGGCAGGGGAAGTGGGTGGCTACACCTTC
TRBD2 - TRBJ2-2 TRBV27 CASSLGLARTGELFF TGTGCCAGCAGTTTGGGACTAGCGCGCACCGGGGAGCTGTTTTTT
TRBD1 - TRBJ1-1 TRBV9 CASSAWDRGTEAFF TGTGCCAGCAGCGCATGGGACAGGGGCACTGAAGCTTTCTTT
- once TRBJ2-7 TRBV5-8 CASSFLTYSYEQYF TGTGCCAGCAGCTTCCTGACTTACTCCTACGAGCAGTACTTC
- - TRBJ2-1 TRBV7-9 CASSFVGGSSYNEQFF TGTGCCAGCAGCTTCGTGGGAGGTAGCTCCTACAATGAGCAGTTCTTC
- - TRBJ2-3 TRBV5-1 CASSPGGQVLGDTQYF TGCGCCAGCAGCCCGGGGGGACAGGTTCTTGGAGATACGCAGTATTTT
- - TRBJ2-7 TRBV29-1 CSVILYGTYEQYF TGCAGCGTTATTTTATACGGGACCTACGAGCAGTACTTC
- - TRBJ1-1 TRBV10-1 CASSESIGWGGDTEAFF TGCGCCAGCAGTGAGTCAATAGGGTGGGGGGGGGACACTGAAGCTTTCTTT
TRBD1 - TRBJ2-7 TRBV19 CASRDRASYEQYF TGTGCCAGTAGGGACAGGGCTTCCTACGAGCAGTACTTC
TRBD2 - TRBJ2-1 TRBV4-2 CASSQGREGYNEQFF TGTGCCAGCAGCCAAGGGCGGGAGGGCTACAATGAGCAGTTCTTC
TRBD1 - TRBJ1-3 TRBV7-9 CASSWTGPSGNTIYF TGTGCCAGCAGCTGGACAGGGCCGTCTGGAAACACCATATATTTT